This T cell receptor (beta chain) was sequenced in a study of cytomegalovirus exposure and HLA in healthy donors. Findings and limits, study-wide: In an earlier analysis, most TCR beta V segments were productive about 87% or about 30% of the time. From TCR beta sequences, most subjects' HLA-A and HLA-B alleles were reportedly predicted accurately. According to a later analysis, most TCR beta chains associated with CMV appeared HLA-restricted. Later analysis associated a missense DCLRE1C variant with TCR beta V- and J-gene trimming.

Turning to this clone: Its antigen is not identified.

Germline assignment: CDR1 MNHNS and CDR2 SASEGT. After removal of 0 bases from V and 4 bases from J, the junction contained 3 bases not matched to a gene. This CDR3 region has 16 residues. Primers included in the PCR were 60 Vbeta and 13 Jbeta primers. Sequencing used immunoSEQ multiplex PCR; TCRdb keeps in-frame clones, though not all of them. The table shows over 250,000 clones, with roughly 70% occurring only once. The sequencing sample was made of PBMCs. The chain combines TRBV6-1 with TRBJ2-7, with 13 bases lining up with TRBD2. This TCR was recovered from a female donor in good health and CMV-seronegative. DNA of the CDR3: TGTGCCAGCAGTGAAGCGTGGACTAGCGGGGGTTACGAGCAGTACTTC. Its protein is CASSEAWTSGGYEQYF.